The clone carrying this TCR beta chain was counted a single time. Its target is not known. Clones were read by immunoSEQ multiplex PCR, and TCRdb kept only the in-frame ones, dropping some. The repertoire holds 9,000 to 15,000 clones, with around 73% as singletons. The source of the sample is a study of CD4 T cells in relation to SARS-CoV-2 and coronaviruses. Study-level background: ViraFEST: roughly ten-day antigen culture of PBMCs, then TCR beta CDR3 sequencing. Negative control cultures got HIV-1 Nef peptides or no peptide.

General observations from the study: The cross-reactivity analysis covered only spike protein, not other viral proteins.

The V gene's germline CDR1 is SEHNR and CDR2 FQNEAQ (reference sequence). V dropped 1 base and J dropped 2 bases, with 18 bases sitting between them. This CDR3 contains 17 residues. Before the COVID-19 pandemic, during about 2011-2019, CD4+ T cells were taken from unexposed donors. The cells were cultured for roughly 11 days before CD4+ T cells were isolated. As cell numbers allowed, unexposed-donor CD4+ T cells faced SARS-CoV-2 S/N and four cold-coronavirus spikes. The TCR sequence derives from a human donor in good health. The specimen sequenced was CD4+ T cells from PBMCs, cultured in vitro. The chain uses TRBV7-9 and TRBJ2-7; D not resolved. The CDR3 region is CASSLGLRSVSTYEQYF. CDR3 nucleotide sequence: TGTGCCAGCAGCTTAGGGCTCAGGTCCGTCAGCACCTACGAGCAGTACTTC.